This entry describes one TCR beta chain. Its target is not known. Template switching (which added a universal primer site) was used, and cDNA carried unique molecular identifiers. TCRdb ran MiXCR on the 5' RACE reads and lists one entry per CDR3 protein. The sample gives 350,000 or so distinct CDR3 sequences, around an eighth of which show up once; roughly 7.8% is in the top ten. This entry comes from a study of identical twins. Study-wide points: Models, which agreed with sharing between unrelated individuals, nonetheless underestimated the out-of-frame TCR alpha sharing seen in monozygotic twins.

This same sample was also taken into another study, of yellow fever vaccine responses in identical twins.

The TCR was taken from a woman aged 18-35 years in good health. Sequenced: CD8+ T cells sorted from blood.

The CDR3 sequence: CASSYSTATSEQFF. The CDR3 DNA reads as TGTGCCAGCAGTTACTCGACCGCTACCTCTGAGCAGTTCTTC. V is TRBV6-2 or TRBV6-3 and J is TRBJ2-1; no reliable D call. Germline values: CDR1 MNHEY, CDR2 SVGEGT. The CDR3 runs to 14 residues. Between the trimmed V and J ends, which lost 0 bases and 9 bases, there was a span of 12 bases.